This T cell receptor beta chain was sequenced in a study of patients and donors after allogeneic stem cell transplantation. This CDR3 has 11 residues. CDR1 MNHEY and CDR2 SVGAGI come from the germline V gene. The trim removed 8 bases at V and 11 bases at J, leaving 7 bases unmatched. TCRdb analysed the RT-PCR reads with MiXCR anew, one entry per CDR3 protein. The sample records roughly 940,000 distinct CDR3 sequences, 15% to 20% being singletons. This clonotype was seen many times. This clonotype was obtained from a human donor who was either an allogeneic HSCT recipient or a stem cell or donor lymphocyte infusion donor (not recorded which). It is not recorded whose cells these are; they may come from a transplant donor. Input material: blood, either unsorted or a sorted T cell fraction (not recorded which). This sequence joins TRBV6-5 and TRBJ1-1; 8 bases fit TRBD1. Here the CDR3 reads CASHNTGGAFF. DNA for the CDR3: TGTGCCAGCCACAATACAGGGGGTGCTTTCTTT.